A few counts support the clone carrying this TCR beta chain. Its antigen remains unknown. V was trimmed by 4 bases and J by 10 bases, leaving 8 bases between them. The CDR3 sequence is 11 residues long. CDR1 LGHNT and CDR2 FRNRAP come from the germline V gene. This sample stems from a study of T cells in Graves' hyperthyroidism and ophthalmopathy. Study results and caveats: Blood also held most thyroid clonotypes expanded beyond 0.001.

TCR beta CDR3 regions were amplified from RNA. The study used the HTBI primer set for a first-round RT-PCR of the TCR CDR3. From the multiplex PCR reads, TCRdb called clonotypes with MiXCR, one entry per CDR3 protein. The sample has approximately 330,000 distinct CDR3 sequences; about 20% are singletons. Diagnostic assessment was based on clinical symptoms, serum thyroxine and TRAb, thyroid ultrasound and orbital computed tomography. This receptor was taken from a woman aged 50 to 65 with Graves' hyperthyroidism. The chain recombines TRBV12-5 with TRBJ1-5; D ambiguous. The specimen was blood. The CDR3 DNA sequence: TGTGCTAGTGGTTCCTCAGGACCCCAGCATTTT. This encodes CASGSSGPQHF.